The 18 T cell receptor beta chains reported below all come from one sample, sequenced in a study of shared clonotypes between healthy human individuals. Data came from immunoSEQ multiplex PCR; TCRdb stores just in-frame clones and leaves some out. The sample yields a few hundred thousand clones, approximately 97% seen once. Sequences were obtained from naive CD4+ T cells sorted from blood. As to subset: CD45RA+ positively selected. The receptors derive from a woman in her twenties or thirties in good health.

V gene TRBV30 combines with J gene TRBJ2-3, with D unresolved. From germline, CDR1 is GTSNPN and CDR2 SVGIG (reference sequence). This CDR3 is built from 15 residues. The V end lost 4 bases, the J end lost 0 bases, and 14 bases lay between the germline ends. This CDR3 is CAWTHGSRSTDTQYF. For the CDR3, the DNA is TGTGCCTGGACCCACGGCTCGCGGAGCACAGATACGCAGTATTTT.

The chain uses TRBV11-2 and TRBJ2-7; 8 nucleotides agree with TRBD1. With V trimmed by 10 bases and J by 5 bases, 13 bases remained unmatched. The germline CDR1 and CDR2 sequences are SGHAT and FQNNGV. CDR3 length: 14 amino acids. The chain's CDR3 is CATTLDRGGDEQYF. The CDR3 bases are TGTGCCACCACCTTAGACAGGGGAGGAGACGAGCAGTACTTC.

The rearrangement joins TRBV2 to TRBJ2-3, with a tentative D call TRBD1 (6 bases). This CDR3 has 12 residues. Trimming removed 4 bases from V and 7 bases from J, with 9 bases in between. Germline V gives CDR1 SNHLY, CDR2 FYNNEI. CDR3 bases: TGTGCCAGCAGTGGGGACAACAATACGCAGTATTTT. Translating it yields CASSGDNNTQYF.

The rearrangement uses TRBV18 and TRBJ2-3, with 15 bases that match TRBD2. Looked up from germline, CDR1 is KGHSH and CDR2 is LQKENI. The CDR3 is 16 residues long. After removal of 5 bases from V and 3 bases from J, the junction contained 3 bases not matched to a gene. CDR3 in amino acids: CASSAGTSGRTDTQYF. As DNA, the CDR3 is TGTGCCAGCTCAGCCGGGACTAGCGGGAGGACAGATACGCAGTATTTT.

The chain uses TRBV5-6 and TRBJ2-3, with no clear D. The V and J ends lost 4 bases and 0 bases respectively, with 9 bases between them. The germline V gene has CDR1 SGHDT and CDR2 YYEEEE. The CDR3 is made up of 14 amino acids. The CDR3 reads CASSPDGSTDTQYF. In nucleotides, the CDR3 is TGTGCCAGCAGCCCAGACGGCAGCACAGATACGCAGTATTTT.

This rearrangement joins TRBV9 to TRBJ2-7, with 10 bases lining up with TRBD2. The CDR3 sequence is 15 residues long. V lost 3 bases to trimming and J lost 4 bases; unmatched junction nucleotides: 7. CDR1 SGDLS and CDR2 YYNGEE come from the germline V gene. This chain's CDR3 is CASSATGTSVYEQYF. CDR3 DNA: TGTGCCAGCAGCGCAACCGGGACTAGCGTTTACGAGCAGTACTTC.

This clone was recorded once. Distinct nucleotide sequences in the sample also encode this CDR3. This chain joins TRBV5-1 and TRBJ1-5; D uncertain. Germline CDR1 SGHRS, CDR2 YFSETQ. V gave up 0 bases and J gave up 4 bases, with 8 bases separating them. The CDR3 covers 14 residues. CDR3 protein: CASSLGLGNQPQHF. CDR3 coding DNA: TGCGCCAGCAGCTTGGGCTTAGGGAATCAGCCCCAGCATTTT.

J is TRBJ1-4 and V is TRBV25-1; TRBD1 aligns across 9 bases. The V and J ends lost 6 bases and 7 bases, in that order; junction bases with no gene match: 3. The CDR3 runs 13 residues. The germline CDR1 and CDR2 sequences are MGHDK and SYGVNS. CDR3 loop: CASRGQGGEKLFF. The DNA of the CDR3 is TGTGCCAGCAGGGGACAGGGTGGTGAAAAACTGTTTTTT.

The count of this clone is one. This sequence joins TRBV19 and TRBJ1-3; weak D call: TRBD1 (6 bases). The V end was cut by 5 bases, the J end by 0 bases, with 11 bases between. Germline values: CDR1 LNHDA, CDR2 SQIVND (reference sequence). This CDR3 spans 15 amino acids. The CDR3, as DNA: TGTGCCAGTAGTTCGGACAGCATCTCTGGAAACACCATATATTTT. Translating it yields CASSSDSISGNTIYF. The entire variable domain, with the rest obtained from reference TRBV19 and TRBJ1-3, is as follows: DGGITQSPKYLFRKEGQNVTLSCEQNLNHDAMYWYRQDPGQGLRLIYYSQIVNDFQKGDIAEGYSVSREKKESFPLTVTSAQKNPTAFYLCASSSDSISGNTIYFGEGSWLTVV.

CDR3 sequence: CASSPNPGRGPHEQYF. As DNA, the CDR3 is TGTGCCAGCAGCCCGAACCCCGGCAGGGGACCTCACGAGCAGTACTTC. The chain uses TRBV7-9 and TRBJ2-7; D possibly corresponds to TRBD1 (6 bases). CDR1 and CDR2 from the germline V gene are SEHNR and FQNEAQ (reference sequence). The CDR3 length is 16 residues. The V end lost 5 bases, the J end lost 5 bases, and 22 bases lay between the germline ends.

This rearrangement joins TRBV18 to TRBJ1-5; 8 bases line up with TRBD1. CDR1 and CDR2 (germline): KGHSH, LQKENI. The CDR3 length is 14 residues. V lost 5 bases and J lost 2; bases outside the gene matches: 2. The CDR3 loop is CASSSTGGNQPQHF. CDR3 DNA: TGTGCCAGCTCATCGACAGGGGGCAATCAGCCCCAGCATTTT.

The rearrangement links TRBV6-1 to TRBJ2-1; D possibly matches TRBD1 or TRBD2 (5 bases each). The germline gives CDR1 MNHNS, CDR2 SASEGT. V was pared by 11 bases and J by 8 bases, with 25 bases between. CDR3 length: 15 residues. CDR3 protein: CAVSRMGGRGDEQFF. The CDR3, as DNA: TGTGCCGTCTCGAGGATGGGTGGTCGGGGCGATGAGCAGTTCTTC.

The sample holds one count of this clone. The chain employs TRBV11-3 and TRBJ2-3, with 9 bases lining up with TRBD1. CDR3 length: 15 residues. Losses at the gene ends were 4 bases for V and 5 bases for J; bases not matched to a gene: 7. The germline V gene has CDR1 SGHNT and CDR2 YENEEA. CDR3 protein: CASSSGQGQEDTQYF. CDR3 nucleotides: TGTGCCAGCAGCTCAGGACAGGGGCAGGAAGATACGCAGTATTTT.

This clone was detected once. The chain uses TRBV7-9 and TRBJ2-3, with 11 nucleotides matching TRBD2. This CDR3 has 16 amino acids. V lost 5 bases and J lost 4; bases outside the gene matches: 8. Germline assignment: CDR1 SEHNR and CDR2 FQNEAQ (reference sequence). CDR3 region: CASSPELAGEADTQYF. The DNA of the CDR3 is TGTGCCAGCAGCCCCGAACTAGCGGGAGAGGCAGATACGCAGTATTTT.

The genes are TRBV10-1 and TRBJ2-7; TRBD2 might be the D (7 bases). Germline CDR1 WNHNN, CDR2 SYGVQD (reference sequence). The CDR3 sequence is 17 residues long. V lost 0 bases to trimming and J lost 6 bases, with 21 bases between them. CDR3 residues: CASSESIRGAATGEQYF. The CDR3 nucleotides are TGCGCCAGCAGTGAGTCGATCCGGGGGGCTGCCACAGGCGAGCAGTACTTC.

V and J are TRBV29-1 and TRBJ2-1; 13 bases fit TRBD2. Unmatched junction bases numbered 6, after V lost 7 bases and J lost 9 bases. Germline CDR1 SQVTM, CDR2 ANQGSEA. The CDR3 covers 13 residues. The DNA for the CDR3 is TGCAGCGGGCGGGGACTAGCGGGAACTGAGCAGTTCTTC. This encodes CSGRGLAGTEQFF.

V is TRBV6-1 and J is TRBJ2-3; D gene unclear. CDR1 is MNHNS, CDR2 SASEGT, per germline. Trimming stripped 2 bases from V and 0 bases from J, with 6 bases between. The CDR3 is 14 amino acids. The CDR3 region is CASSEILSTDTQYF. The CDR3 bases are TGTGCCAGCAGTGAAATCCTCAGCACAGATACGCAGTATTTT.

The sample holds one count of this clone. The CDR3 sequence is CASSFLPRQGHWDNEQFF. DNA of the CDR3: TGTGCCAGCAGCTTCCTCCCCCGGCAGGGTCATTGGGACAATGAGCAGTTCTTC. The chain couples TRBV7-3 to TRBJ2-1; D may be TRBD1 (5 bases). V was clipped by 3 bases and J by 5 bases, with 23 bases between them. The germline CDR1 and CDR2 sequences are SGHTA and FQGTGA. This CDR3 has 18 amino acids.